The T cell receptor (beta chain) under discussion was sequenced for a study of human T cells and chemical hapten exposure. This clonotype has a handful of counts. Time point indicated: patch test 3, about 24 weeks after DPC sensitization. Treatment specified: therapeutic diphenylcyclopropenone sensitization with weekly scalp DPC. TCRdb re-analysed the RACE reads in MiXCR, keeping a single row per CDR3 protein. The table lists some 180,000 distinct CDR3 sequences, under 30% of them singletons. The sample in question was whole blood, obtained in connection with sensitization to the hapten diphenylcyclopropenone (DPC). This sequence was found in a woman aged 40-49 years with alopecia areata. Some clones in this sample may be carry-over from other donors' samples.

Here the CDR3 reads CASSSGTVQETQYF. CDR3 nucleotides: TGCGCCAGCAGCTCCGGGACCGTCCAAGAGACCCAGTACTTC. This chain connects TRBV5-1 to TRBJ2-5, with D perhaps given as TRBD1 or TRBD2 (5 bases each). The CDR3 length is 14 residues. V lost 3 bases to trimming and J lost 1 base, with 10 bases between them. The germline gives CDR1 SGHRS, CDR2 YFSETQ.